The clone carrying this T cell receptor (beta chain) was seen many times. Its antigen is still unknown. Co-extraction yielded RNA and DNA from about 20-30 mg of unsorted bulk tissue. All patients had surgically resected primary liver carcinoma. Production of TCR beta cDNA used around 500 ng total RNA together with a constant-region primer. Three-round nested multiplex PCR performed with slightly modified ARM-PCR produced the TCR beta libraries. Use of TRBV1-TRBV30 forward primers with a C-beta reverse primer characterized the first two PCR rounds, which lasted around 11 cycles each. A single record per CDR3 protein comes from TCRdb applying MiXCR to the multiplex PCR reads. The sample holds about 120,000 distinct CDR3 sequences; roughly 70% are singletons and the top ten take more than 7%. The data are from a study of tumor-infiltrating lymphocytes in primary liver carcinoma. About the research overall: About 3.5 to 7.5 million productive TCRbeta reads were obtained from the samples, with similar numbers across tissue types. Study-level points and caveats: Tumors carried a top-250-clone fraction significantly exceeding that of blood (p = 0.039).

Per the germline V gene, CDR1 is SGHRS and CDR2 is YFSETQ. This CDR3 contains 14 residues. V lost 2 bases to trimming and J lost 6 bases; unmatched junction nucleotides: 5. V and J are TRBV5-1 and TRBJ2-7; 10 bases are shared with TRBD2. This TCR derives from a woman aged 55-70 years with primary liver carcinoma and hepatitis B virus infection. The sequencing input was tumor-adjacent normal liver tissue. The CDR3 DNA follows: TGCGCCAGCAGCTTAGTAGCGGGAGGCGGCGAGCAGTACTTC. It codes for CASSLVAGGGEQYF.